Below, one T cell receptor beta chain is given with its context. The J segment lost 2 bases and the V segment lost 8 bases, leaving 32 bases of the junction unmatched. Germline CDR1 reads GTSNPN; CDR2 reads SVGIG (reference sequence). This CDR3 is built from 22 residues. Measured with immunoSEQ multiplex PCR; TCRdb has only the in-frame clones, and not every one. The data hold about 380,000 clones, with just under 95% observed a single time. These data come from a study of shared T cell receptors in the human thymus. This rearrangement joins TRBV30 to TRBJ2-7, with 11 bases aligning to TRBD2. The sequenced sample was thymocytes. This TCR was recovered from a human donor. Written as DNA, the CDR3 is TGTGCCCGACCCCTCCGCGGGGGGCGAGGGCTAGCGGGAGGCCCCTCTACCTACGAGCAGTACTTC. Protein sequence: CARPLRGGRGLAGGPSTYEQYF.